Each of the 21 T cell receptor beta chains below was sequenced from the same sample in a study of prognosis after radiotherapy for stage I lung cancer. The authors amplified TCR beta CDR3 from genomic DNA using two-round multiplex PCR. Amplification during the initial PCR round employed primers specific to each TRBV and TRBJ gene. TCRdb itself ran the multiplex PCR reads through MiXCR, one entry per CDR3 protein. The sample holds 15,000 to 20,000 distinct CDR3 sequences, roughly 26% seen once. The source was PBMCs, collected before or after stereotactic body radiation therapy (not recorded which). The receptors here all came from a donor aged 50 or older with non-small cell lung cancer.

This clonotype was observed at least ten times. The V gene is TRBV29-1, the J gene TRBJ1-1; D call uncertain. Trimming took 1 base from V and 3 from J, leaving 9 bases between them. Germline V CDR1 and CDR2: SQVTM, ANQGSEA. The CDR3 contains 13 residues. CDR3 nucleotide sequence: TGCAGCGTTGAAGTGGGAGTCGACACTGAAGCTTTCTTT. It yields the protein CSVEVGVDTEAFF.

This clonotype was seen ten or more times. The rearrangement links TRBV5-1 to TRBJ2-3; 8 nucleotides line up with TRBD2. The trim removed 4 bases at V and 2 bases at J, leaving 9 bases unmatched. Germline CDR1 reads SGHRS; CDR2 reads YFSETQ. This CDR3 contains 16 residues. The CDR3 loop is CASSPAFSGTTDTQYF. As DNA, the CDR3 is TGCGCCAGCAGCCCCGCTTTTAGCGGGACCACAGATACGCAGTATTTT.

This clonotype has at least ten counts. The genes are TRBV19 and TRBJ1-6, with a tentative D call TRBD1 (5 bases). Germline V gene sequence: CDR1 LNHDA, CDR2 SQIVND (reference sequence). The CDR3 extends over 15 amino acids. Trimming took off 6 bases at V and 10 bases at J, with 19 bases between the two ends. CDR3 amino acids: CASRRPGPGKSPLHF. The CDR3 coding sequence is TGTGCCAGTAGACGGCCGGGACCGGGAAAGTCACCCCTCCACTTT.

The sample holds a few counts of this clonotype. At one end the junction does not follow the germline gene, possibly because of a read error. This CDR3 is CASSGYGGSGANVPTF. The CDR3 coding sequence is TGTGCCAGTAGTGGTTACGGGGGCTCTGGTGCCAACGTCCCGACTTTC. V gene TRBV19 combines with J gene TRBJ2-6, with D perhaps assigned TRBD1 or TRBD2 (6 bases each). Germline V CDR1 and CDR2: LNHDA, SQIVND (reference sequence). The CDR3 is made up of 16 amino acids.

This clonotype was picked up many times. The chain carries TRBV13 and TRBJ2-1; 8 positions match TRBD2. The CDR3 extends over 15 amino acids. The germline CDR1 and CDR2 sequences are PRHDT and FYEKMQ (reference sequence). V gave up 5 bases and J gave up 8 bases; unmatched junction bases: 11. DNA for the CDR3: TGTGCCAGCAGCCTCCATATCGGGAGGGCCGATGAGCAGTTCTTC. Its protein product is CASSLHIGRADEQFF.

Many counts were recorded for this clonotype. This chain links TRBV3-1 with TRBJ1-1; the match to TRBD1 covers 7 bases. V shed 3 bases and J 1 base; nucleotides not matched to a gene: 5. The CDR3 length is 15 residues. Per germline, CDR1 LGHDT and CDR2 YNNKEL (reference sequence). CDR3 region: CASSHHRTGNTEAFF. Written as DNA, the CDR3 is TGTGCCAGCAGCCACCACAGGACAGGGAACACTGAAGCTTTCTTT.

Points on this clonotype: One end of the junction does not line up with germline, which may come from a read error. The chain couples TRBV7-8 to TRBJ1-2, with TRBD1 as a possible D gene (5 bases). Looked up from germline, CDR1 is SGHVS and CDR2 is FQNEAQ. The CDR3 consists of 17 residues. CDR3 nucleotides: TGTGCCATCAGCTTAGGTGGGGCAGTCACCCCTAACTATGGCTACACCTTC. The encoded protein is CAISLGGAVTPNYGYTF. The full variable domain, in which reference TRBV7-8 and TRBJ1-2 provide the parts outside the CDR3, is GAGVSQSPRYKVAKRGQDVALRCDPISGHVSLFWYQQALGQGPEFLTYFQNEAQLDKSGLPSDRFFAERPEGSVSTLKIQRTQQEDSAVYLCAISLGGAVTPNYGYTFGSGTRLTVV.

Of note for this clonotype: An end of the junction differs from the germline gene, which may be a read error. V and J are TRBV20-1 and TRBJ1-5, with D perhaps matching TRBD1 (5 bases). Looked up from germline, CDR1 is DFQATT and CDR2 is SNEGSKA (reference sequence). This CDR3 comprises 14 residues. CDR3 sequence reads: CSARDGGSNKPQHF. CDR3 DNA: TGCAGTGCTAGAGATGGGGGGAGCAATAAGCCACAGCATTTT.

The sample holds many counts of this clonotype. The rearrangement joins TRBV20-1 to TRBJ2-7; 11 bases map to TRBD2. From germline, CDR1 is DFQATT and CDR2 SNEGSKA (reference sequence). The CDR3 is made up of 14 amino acids. V dropped 6 bases and J dropped 4; count of bases not matched to a gene: 8. The CDR3 region has the DNA TGCAGTGCGGCTTCGACTAGCGGGACTTACGAGCAGTACTTC. This translates into CSAASTSGTYEQYF.

On this clonotype itself: A far more abundant clone sits one base away, making this likely a read error. The J gene is TRBJ2-6, the V gene TRBV6-2 or TRBV6-3; D is perhaps TRBD2 (5 bases). Trimming left V 2 bases short and J 0 bases short, with 5 bases between. CDR3 length equals 15 residues. Germline values: CDR1 MNHEY, CDR2 SVGEGT. The CDR3 bases are TGTGCCAGCAGTTACGGGAGCTCTGGGGCCAACGTCCTGACTTTC. Protein: CASSYGSSGANVLTF.

This clonotype has ten or more counts. J is TRBJ2-7 and V is TRBV6-2 or TRBV6-3; D call uncertain. The CDR3 is 13 residues long. Trimming stripped 3 bases from V and 1 base from J, with 7 bases between. Germline-derived CDR1 and CDR2 are MNHEY and SVGEGT. The CDR3 loop is CASSYAGSYEQYF. Written as DNA, the CDR3 is TGTGCCAGCAGTTATGCCGGATCCTACGAGCAGTACTTC.

This clonotype was picked up many times. The chain employs TRBV6-1 and TRBJ2-7; D gene ambiguous. This CDR3 has 13 amino acids. From germline, CDR1 is MNHNS and CDR2 SASEGT. V dropped 6 bases and J dropped 2 bases, with 11 bases sitting between them. CDR3 sequence (DNA): TGTGCCAGCAGCCAAGACGCAACCTACGAGCAGTACTTC. As protein: CASSQDATYEQYF.

Regarding this clonotype: A far larger clone is just one base off, so this is likely a read error. The chain couples TRBV28 to TRBJ2-3; 11 bases line up with TRBD2. The germline CDR1 and CDR2 sequences are MDHEN and SYDVKM. V lost 6 bases, J lost 2 bases, and 10 bases stayed unmatched. The CDR3 loop spans 17 amino acids. This CDR3 reads CASSTLGLAEITDTQYF. In DNA form, the CDR3 reads TGTGCCAGCAGCACCCTGGGACTAGCGGAGATCACAGATACGCAGTATTTT.

The table lists this clonotype with a few counts. This may be a read error: a much more frequent sequence differs by one nucleotide. This chain connects TRBV28 to TRBJ2-7; D unresolved. This CDR3 has 14 residues. Germline values: CDR1 MDHEN, CDR2 SYDVKM. CDR3 nucleotides: TGTGCCAGCAATCTTCCCCAGGAGCCTACGAAGCAGTGCTTC. This codes for CASNLPQEPTKQCF.

About this clonotype: This likely traces to a read error, being one base from a far larger clone. The chain couples TRBV4-3 to TRBJ1-2; D perhaps matches TRBD1 (5 bases). The CDR3 sequence is 16 residues long. V lost 2 bases, J lost 2 bases, and 15 bases lay in between. Germline-derived CDR1 and CDR2 are LGHNA and YSLEER. The CDR3 here is CASSQIRGKENYGYTF. The CDR3 DNA is TGCGCCAGCAGCCAAATCCGGGGCAAGGAGAACTATGGCTACACCTTC.

This chain's CDR3 is CASIVIGQPQHF. CDR3 DNA sequence: TGTGCCAGCATTGTCATCGGTCAGCCCCAGCATTTT. J is TRBJ1-5 and V is TRBV6-1; D is ambiguous. CDR3 length equals 12 residues. Germline V gene sequence: CDR1 MNHNS, CDR2 SASEGT. V gave up 7 bases and J gave up 6 bases, with 10 bases separating them.

In this sample, this clonotype turned up many times. V and J are TRBV28 and TRBJ2-1, with 9 bases that match TRBD1. Germline CDR1 is MDHEN and CDR2 is SYDVKM. V trimming: 7 bases; J trimming: 6 bases; junction bases outside the gene matches: 10. The CDR3 length is 15 residues. In DNA form, the CDR3 reads TGTGCCAGCACCCTAGGACAGGGGTTAAGCAATGAGCAGTTCTTC. Translation gives CASTLGQGLSNEQFF.

The gene calls are TRBV19 and TRBJ2-7, with 8 bases aligning to TRBD1. The J segment lost 4 bases and the V segment lost 6 bases, leaving 14 bases of the junction unmatched. The CDR3 sequence is 16 residues long. Germline CDR1 reads LNHDA; CDR2 reads SQIVND (reference sequence). In DNA, the CDR3 is TGTGCCAGTAGCCTGTCGCTGGGACAGGTGCCATACGAGCAGTACTTC. This sequence encodes CASSLSLGQVPYEQYF.

This clonotype is categorized as medium-sized. CDR3 nucleotide sequence: TGTGCCAGCAGTACCGCGGGAGGTTACAATGAGCAGTTCTTC. This sequence encodes CASSTAGGYNEQFF. This chain uses TRBV27 with TRBJ2-1, with TRBD2 matching over 8 bases. The CDR3 sequence is 14 residues long. The ends lost 5 bases at V and 4 bases at J; junction bases unmatched: 4. Germline loops: CDR1 MNHEY, CDR2 SMNVEV (reference sequence).

To note about this clonotype: Mismatch with germline at one junction end may stem from a read error. The chain employs TRBV19 and TRBJ2-2; possible D gene TRBD1, 5 bases. CDR3 size: 13 residues. Germline values: CDR1 LNHDA, CDR2 SQIVND (reference sequence). Here the CDR3 reads CASDRQYTGELFF. DNA of the CDR3: TGTGCCAGCGATCGACAGTACACCGGAGAGCTGTTTTTT.

This clonotype was counted at least ten times. The V gene is TRBV28, the J gene TRBJ2-6; D possibly corresponds to TRBD1 (5 bases). Germline CDR1 reads MDHEN; CDR2 reads SYDVKM. The CDR3 has 15 amino acids. V was trimmed by 6 bases and J by 1 base, leaving 10 bases between them. CDR3 bases: TGTGCCAGCAGCACCAGGGTTTCTGGGGCCAACGTCCTGACTTTC. The encoded protein is CASSTRVSGANVLTF.